The 28 T cell receptor beta chains given below trace back to one sample, sequenced in a study of T-cell memory formation after mild COVID-19. One entry per CDR3 protein, called by TCRdb with MiXCR from the 5' RACE reads. This sample yields approximately 500,000 distinct CDR3 sequences, of which roughly 23% are seen a single time; approximately 12% belongs to the top ten. The sequencing sample was made of PBMCs or a T cell subset sorted from them (not recorded which). The receptors originated from an adult woman who had mild COVID-19 (a few samples of this study predate the infection). Cell type and time point are not known.

This clonotype was seen a few times. The rearrangement uses TRBV6-5 and TRBJ2-6; perhaps D is TRBD1 or TRBD2 (5 bases each). V was shortened by 0 bases and J by 0 bases, with 12 bases between the two germline ends. Germline CDR1 MNHEY, CDR2 SVGAGI. The CDR3 contains 18 residues. CDR3 protein: CASSYSGTAVSGANVLTF. The CDR3 nucleotides are TGTGCCAGCAGTTACTCGGGGACGGCAGTCTCTGGGGCCAACGTCCTGACTTTC.

This chain uses TRBV6-5 with TRBJ2-1; 7 bases agree with TRBD2. Germline-derived CDR1 and CDR2 are MNHEY and SVGAGI. The CDR3 runs to 14 residues. J was trimmed by 7 bases and V by 6 bases; bases with no gene match: 9. DNA for the CDR3: TGTGCCAGCAGCCACCCGGGGACTAATAATGAGCAGTTCTTC. Encoded protein: CASSHPGTNNEQFF.

This clonotype showed up just a few times. The chain has TRBV20-1 and TRBJ1-5; 7 bases match TRBD1. Germline CDR1 and CDR2: DFQATT and SNEGSKA (reference sequence). The CDR3 runs to 15 residues. V was clipped by 0 bases and J by 7 bases; unmatched bases: 9. CDR3 in DNA: TGCAGTGCTAGAGACCCCAACAGGGGTTGGCAGCCCCAGCATTTT. Translated: CSARDPNRGWQPQHF.

CDR3 nucleotide sequence: TGTGCCAGCAGCTCTAGCGGGAGTGCCACCGGGGAGCTGTTTTTT. It is translated as CASSSSGSATGELFF. The chain carries TRBV7-9 and TRBJ2-2; 10 bases fit TRBD2. Losses at the gene ends were 4 bases for V and 4 bases for J; bases not matched to a gene: 3. CDR1 and CDR2 from the germline V gene are SEHNR and FQNEAQ (reference sequence). This CDR3 contains 15 residues.

The CDR3 coding sequence is TGCGCCAGCAGCGATGGACTAGCGGGAGGGCCGTTTACGGATACGCAGTATTTT. This translates into CASSDGLAGGPFTDTQYF. This chain connects TRBV5-1 to TRBJ2-3, with 15 bases aligning to TRBD2. V shed 4 bases, J shed 6 bases, and the junction held 12 bases outside the gene matches. The CDR3 runs to 18 residues. Germline values: CDR1 SGHRS, CDR2 YFSETQ.

Concerning this clonotype: This clone may be a read error of a much larger clone one base away. CDR3 sequence: CASSLGADQPQHF. The DNA of the CDR3 is TGTGCCAGCAGCTTAGGGGCAGATCAGCCCCAGCATTTT. This sequence joins TRBV7-9 and TRBJ1-5, with D uncertain. V was pared by 1 base and J by 5 bases, with 6 bases between. This CDR3 has 13 residues. CDR1 is SEHNR, CDR2 FQNEAQ, per germline (reference sequence). The entire variable domain, with the rest obtained from reference TRBV7-9 and TRBJ1-5, is as follows: DTGVSQNPRHKITKRGQNVTFRCDPISEHNRLYWYRQTLGQGPEFLTYFQNEAQLEKSRLLSDRFSAERPKGSFSTLEIQRTEQGDSAMYLCASSLGADQPQHFGDGTRLSIL.

The rearrangement joins TRBV19 to TRBJ2-7, with D possibly being TRBD1 or TRBD2 (5 bases each). The CDR3 contains 14 residues. Trimming removed 8 bases from V and 6 bases from J, with 20 bases in between. Germline-derived CDR1 and CDR2 are LNHDA and SQIVND (reference sequence). The CDR3 loop reads CASALRGENGEQYF. The CDR3 region has the DNA TGTGCCAGTGCACTGAGAGGGGAAAACGGCGAGCAGTACTTC.

The rearrangement joins TRBV29-1 to TRBJ1-5; D is uncertain. The CDR3 sequence is 15 residues long. Per germline, CDR1 SQVTM and CDR2 ANQGSEA. Between the trimmed V and J ends, which lost 5 bases and 6 bases, there was a span of 20 bases. DNA of the CDR3: TGCAGCGTTTCATCGACAACCTTCCCCGGTCAGCCCCAGCATTTT. It specifies CSVSSTTFPGQPQHF.

The sample holds a few counts of this clonotype. The chain is built from TRBV7-2 and TRBJ2-7, with D possibly matching TRBD1 (6 bases). Germline-derived CDR1 and CDR2 are SGHTA and FQGNSA. The CDR3 totals 12 residues. Trimming pared 5 bases from V and 3 bases from J, leaving 8 bases between. As DNA, the CDR3 is TGTGCCAGCAGCCGGACAGACTACGAGCAGTACTTC. As protein: CASSRTDYEQYF.

This clonotype was counted a few times. The chain couples TRBV7-9 to TRBJ2-7; maybe TRBD2 (6 bases). The V gene lost 5 bases and the J gene lost 3 bases, with 14 bases spanning the gap. The CDR3 is 14 residues long. From germline, CDR1 is SEHNR and CDR2 FQNEAQ (reference sequence). The CDR3 DNA sequence: TGTGCCAGCAGCCTGGGACTGCCACTCTACGAGCAGTACTTC. It yields the protein CASSLGLPLYEQYF.

This clonotype appeared a few times. V gene TRBV7-2 combines with J gene TRBJ2-7, with D perhaps TRBD2 (6 bases). This CDR3 is 16 amino acids long. Germline-derived CDR1 and CDR2 are SGHTA and FQGNSA. The germline V and J ends were trimmed by 3 bases and 3 bases, with 18 bases remaining between them. CDR3 protein: CASSFSSRDFRYEQYF. The CDR3 DNA reads TGTGCCAGCAGCTTCAGCTCCCGGGACTTCCGCTACGAGCAGTACTTC.

The rearrangement links TRBV4-2 to TRBJ2-2; 12 bases map to TRBD2. With 1 base clipped from V and 5 bases from J, the junction kept 2 bases outside the gene matches. The CDR3 consists of 16 residues. CDR1 is LGHNA, CDR2 YNFKEQ, per germline. The CDR3 coding sequence is TGTGCCAGCAGCCAAGGACTAGCGGGGGTGACCGGGGAGCTGTTTTTT. It yields the protein CASSQGLAGVTGELFF.

The sample holds many counts of this clonotype. The gene calls are TRBV12-3 or TRBV12-4 and TRBJ2-7; D is uncertain. V was cut by 6 bases and J by 2 bases, with 8 bases left in between. The CDR3 length is 12 residues. The CDR3 region has the DNA TGTGCCAGCAGCCCCGGTACCTACGAGCAGTACTTC. It is translated as CASSPGTYEQYF.

For the CDR3, the DNA is TGTGCCAGCAGTTACGCCGGGGGCCCCGGGACCCAGTACTTC. It codes for CASSYAGGPGTQYF. V and J are TRBV6-5 and TRBJ2-5; possibly TRBD1 or TRBD2 for D (6 bases each). V was trimmed by 2 bases and J by 7 bases, leaving 14 bases between them. Germline CDR1 MNHEY, CDR2 SVGAGI. The CDR3 is 14 amino acids.

The chain joins TRBV20-1 to TRBJ2-1; 9 nucleotides line up with TRBD1. This CDR3 has 15 residues. Germline CDR1 and CDR2: DFQATT and SNEGSKA (reference sequence). V trimming: 1 base; J trimming: 8 bases; junction bases outside the gene matches: 9. CDR3 DNA sequence: TGCAGTGCTAGAGTGGGGACAGGGCTACCGGATGAGCAGTTCTTC. This sequence encodes CSARVGTGLPDEQFF.

This clonotype was observed a few times. The rearrangement joins TRBV4-1 to TRBJ2-7; weak D call: TRBD2 (5 bases). V was trimmed by 2 bases and J by 3 bases, leaving 8 bases between them. CDR3 size: 13 residues. Per germline, CDR1 MGHRA and CDR2 YSYEKL. In DNA form, the CDR3 reads TGCGCCAGCAGCCAACCCGGACTCTACGAGCAGTACTTC. It yields the protein CASSQPGLYEQYF.

This clonotype was seen only a few times. The chain uses TRBV24-1 and TRBJ2-1; D unresolved. V was clipped by 4 bases and J by 5 bases, with 14 bases between them. The CDR3 length is 15 residues. CDR1 KGHDR and CDR2 SFDVKD come from the germline V gene. CDR3 protein: CATSEIGAIHNEQFF. The CDR3 DNA is TGTGCCACCAGTGAGATCGGAGCAATACACAATGAGCAGTTCTTC.

The chain couples TRBV20-1 to TRBJ2-2; the D call may be TRBD1 or TRBD2 (6 bases each). Trimming shortened V by 2 bases and J by 3 bases, and 19 bases separated the two germline ends. Germline loops: CDR1 DFQATT, CDR2 SNEGSKA (reference sequence). The CDR3 extends over 17 amino acids. The CDR3 loop is CSARTSGRGQDTGELFF. CDR3 DNA sequence: TGCAGTGCTAGAACCTCGGGACGGGGGCAGGACACCGGGGAGCTGTTTTTT.

This chain joins TRBV12-3 or TRBV12-4 and TRBJ1-1; D not certain. Between the trimmed V and J ends, which lost 5 bases and 4 bases, there was a span of 8 bases. This CDR3 is built from 12 residues. The chain's CDR3 is CASSQGTTEAFF. CDR3 coding DNA: TGTGCCAGCAGTCAAGGAACCACTGAAGCTTTCTTT.

The rearrangement links TRBV13 to TRBJ2-3, with 12 bases that match TRBD2. This CDR3 spans 18 amino acids. V shed 5 bases, J shed 4 bases, and the junction held 13 bases outside the gene matches. Germline CDR1 is PRHDT and CDR2 is FYEKMQ (reference sequence). CDR3 sequence (DNA): TGTGCCAGCAGCCTCCTGGCGACTAGCGGGAGTCCGGCAGATACGCAGTATTTT. Amino acid sequence: CASSLLATSGSPADTQYF.

The chain employs TRBV15 and TRBJ2-5; the match to TRBD2 covers 8 bases. CDR1 and CDR2 (germline): LNHNV, YYDKDF (reference sequence). V dropped 4 bases and J dropped 0; count of bases not matched to a gene: 4. This CDR3 contains 15 residues. CDR3 sequence (DNA): TGTGCCACCAGCACCCGGACTAGCTACCAAGAGACCCAGTACTTC. This translates into CATSTRTSYQETQYF. The complete variable domain, with remaining parts taken from reference TRBV15 and TRBJ2-5, reads DAMVIQNPRYQVTQFGKPVTLSCSQTLNHNVMYWYQQKSSQAPKLLFHYYDKDFNNEADTPDNFQSRRPNTSFCFLDIRSPGLGDTAMYLCATSTRTSYQETQYFGPGTRLLVL.

The chain carries TRBV3-1 and TRBJ1-1; D not resolved. Trimming took off 1 base at V and 4 bases at J, with 10 bases between the two ends. Per the germline V gene, CDR1 is LGHDT and CDR2 is YNNKEL (reference sequence). The CDR3 has 14 amino acids. CDR3 protein: CASSQVSESTEAFF. The CDR3 coding sequence is TGTGCCAGCAGCCAAGTAAGCGAGAGCACTGAAGCTTTCTTT.

V and J are TRBV6-2 or TRBV6-3 and TRBJ1-1, with D possibly TRBD1 on 6 matching bases. Trimming removed 11 bases from V and 4 bases from J, with 17 bases in between. Per the germline V gene, CDR1 is MNHEY and CDR2 is SVGEGT. There are 13 residues in the CDR3. CDR3 residues: CAVSGVPSTEAFF. The CDR3 coding sequence is TGTGCCGTCTCAGGGGTTCCGAGCACTGAAGCTTTCTTT.

This clonotype was seen at least ten times. V is TRBV30 and J is TRBJ1-2, with a weak D call TRBD1 (5 bases). Germline assignment: CDR1 GTSNPN and CDR2 SVGIG (reference sequence). Trimming removed 4 bases at V and 7 bases at J, with 16 bases between. The CDR3 consists of 13 residues. The CDR3 is CAWTPYGGFGYTF. CDR3 nucleotide sequence: TGTGCCTGGACCCCTTATGGGGGGTTTGGCTACACCTTC.

This clonotype was found a few times. V usage is TRBV24-1 and J usage is TRBJ2-7, with 7 bases matching TRBD2. V lost 5 bases and J lost 3; bases outside the gene matches: 3. CDR3 length: 13 residues. Germline CDR1 and CDR2: KGHDR and SFDVKD. The CDR3 loop is CATSGRDYYEQYF. The CDR3 coding sequence is TGTGCCACCAGTGGCCGGGACTACTACGAGCAGTACTTC.

The rearrangement joins TRBV10-3 to TRBJ1-1; D remains unclear. The V end was cut by 6 bases, the J end by 5 bases, with 19 bases between. Germline assignment: CDR1 ENHRY and CDR2 SYGVKD. The CDR3 runs to 15 residues. The DNA of the CDR3 is TGTGCCATCAGCCAACGGACGTCCGTGGGGACTGAAGCTTTCTTT. Encoded protein: CAISQRTSVGTEAFF.

This clonotype has only a few counts. V is TRBV6-2 or TRBV6-3 and J is TRBJ2-5, with TRBD2 as a possible D gene (5 bases). The CDR3 is 12 amino acids. CDR1 MNHEY and CDR2 SVGEGT come from the germline V gene. V lost 6 bases and J 5 bases, leaving 10 bases between the germline ends. As DNA, the CDR3 is TGTGCCAGCAGCTGGACTGGGGAGACCCAGTACTTC. As protein: CASSWTGETQYF.

This clonotype was seen more than once but under ten times. The chain uses TRBV10-3 and TRBJ2-5; D possibly uses TRBD1 or TRBD2 (5 bases each). V lost 3 bases and J lost 4, with 12 bases in between. Germline V lookup: CDR1 ENHRY, CDR2 SYGVKD. The CDR3 loop spans 14 amino acids. In DNA form, the CDR3 reads TGTGCCATCAGTGAATCGGGGCACGGAGAGACCCAGTACTTC. Translating it yields CAISESGHGETQYF.